Following are 11 T cell receptor beta chains from one sample sequenced in a study of CXCR3-negative and CXCR3-positive naive CD8 T cells. UMI-labeled TRB cDNA libraries were prepared by 5' RACE. For each CDR3 protein, TCRdb gives one entry from its re-call of the 5' RACE reads, without DNA. The table for this sample gives 43,000 or so distinct CDR3 sequences. The sample taken for sequencing was naive CXCR3- CD8+ T cells from blood. The subset here: CD45RO-CCR7+CD27+CD95- naive CD8+ T cells lacking CXCR3 (TNR3-). All receptors derive from a human donor in good health. Some clones in this sample may be carry-over from other donors' samples.

The genes are TRBV10-3 and TRBJ2-5; TCRdb reports TRBD1, a call that lacks DNA to check it against. CDR3 length: 13 amino acids. Germline values: CDR1 ENHRY, CDR2 SYGVKD. The CDR3 loop reads CAISASGSETQYF.

This rearrangement joins TRBV29-1 to TRBJ2-2; the TCRdb call, TRBD2, lacks DNA for checking. CDR3 length: 13 residues. CDR1 SQVTM and CDR2 ANQGSEA come from the germline V gene. This CDR3 is CSAGTINTGELFF.

This chain connects TRBV14 to TRBJ2-7. There are 12 residues in the CDR3. From germline, CDR1 is SGHDN and CDR2 FVKESK. CDR3 amino acids: CASSQASHEQYF.

The chain joins TRBV29-1 to TRBJ2-5; with no DNA, the TCRdb D assignment of TRBD1 cannot be verified. Germline-derived CDR1 and CDR2 are SQVTM and ANQGSEA. The CDR3 is made up of 17 amino acids. CDR3 amino acids: CSYLRLSRQGYQETQYF.

The V gene is TRBV7-9, the J gene TRBJ2-3. The CDR3 totals 12 residues. The germline V gene has CDR1 SEHNR and CDR2 FQNEAQ (reference sequence). CDR3 residues: CASSFFTDTQYF.

This sequence joins TRBV29-1 and TRBJ2-7; absent DNA, TCRdb's TRBD1 call cannot be checked. This CDR3 comprises 13 residues. Germline V gene data show CDR1 as SQVTM and CDR2 as ANQGSEA. Here the CDR3 reads CSVEVARGFEQYF.

The chain combines TRBV12-3 or TRBV12-4 with TRBJ1-5; TCRdb designates TRBD1, a call that cannot be tested without DNA. CDR3 length: 12 amino acids. CDR3 residues: CASSPGGEPQHF.

J is TRBJ2-5 and V is TRBV20-1; TCRdb reports TRBD2, a call that lacks DNA to check it against. The CDR3 consists of 15 residues. CDR1 is DFQATT and CDR2 is SNEGSKA in the germline V gene (reference sequence). CDR3 sequence: CSVWVGLAGQETQYF.

CDR3 sequence reads: CASSFELHTDTQYF. This chain uses TRBV12-3 or TRBV12-4 with TRBJ2-3. This CDR3 is built from 14 residues.

The chain combines TRBV28 with TRBJ2-5; absent DNA, TCRdb's TRBD2 call cannot be checked. This CDR3 comprises 14 residues. CDR1 and CDR2 (germline): MDHEN, SYDVKM. This CDR3 reads CASSLFRGGETQYF.

The J gene is TRBJ1-1, the V gene TRBV7-9; TCRdb proposes TRBD1, but this gene call is untestable without DNA. Germline loops: CDR1 SEHNR, CDR2 FQNEAQ (reference sequence). There are 16 residues in the CDR3. CDR3 region: CASSTKPTDMNTEAFF. Looking up the rest from reference TRBV7-9 and TRBJ1-1 gives the full variable domain: DTGVSQNPRHKITKRGQNVTFRCDPISEHNRLYWYRQTLGQGPEFLTYFQNEAQLEKSRLLSDRFSAERPKGSFSTLEIQRTEQGDSAMYLCASSTKPTDMNTEAFFGQGTRLTVV.